These 6 T cell receptor beta chains were sequenced from one sample in a study of blood T cell repertoires in COVID-19. The table came from immunoSEQ multiplex PCR; TCRdb's copy has only in-frame clones and leaves some out. The table shows some 270,000 clones, with around 90% occurring only once. Sequenced sample: PBMCs or T cells enriched from blood (not recorded which). Source of these receptors: a woman aged 30 to 39 with acute COVID-19.

This clone was seen a handful of times. The genes are TRBV13 and TRBJ1-1; D gene ambiguous. The CDR3 has 10 residues. The germline CDR1 and CDR2 sequences are PRHDT and FYEKMQ (reference sequence). V was cut by 6 bases and J by 11 bases, with 10 bases left in between. The DNA of the CDR3 is TGTGCCAGCAGTGGGGAGTATGCTTTCTTT. This encodes CASSGEYAFF.

This chain uses TRBV3-1 (or the pseudogene TRBV3-2) with TRBJ2-3; D is possibly TRBD1 (6 bases). CDR3 length: 14 amino acids. CDR1 LGHDT and CDR2 YNNKEL come from the germline V gene (reference sequence). Trimming took 5 bases from V and 5 from J, leaving 14 bases between them. The CDR3 bases are TGTGCCAGCAGCTACAGGGTCTCGGGAGATACGCAGTATTTT. This encodes CASSYRVSGDTQYF.

This chain connects TRBV28 to TRBJ1-4; weak D call: TRBD1 (6 bases). The germline gives CDR1 MDHEN, CDR2 SYDVKM. V lost 7 bases and J 4 bases, leaving 16 bases between the germline ends. The CDR3 is 15 amino acids. The CDR3 spells CASNGAGGLNEKLFF. The CDR3 DNA reads TGTGCCAGCAACGGCGCTGGGGGCCTTAATGAAAAACTGTTTTTT.

This rearrangement joins TRBV6-4 to TRBJ2-3, with D tentatively TRBD2 (5 bases). Trimming removed 3 bases at V and 2 bases at J, with 12 bases between. CDR1 MRHNA and CDR2 SNTAGT come from the germline V gene. The CDR3 has 15 residues. CDR3 amino acids: CASSDNSGYTDTQYF. Written as DNA, the CDR3 is TGTGCCAGCAGTGATAACAGCGGTTACACAGATACGCAGTATTTT.

The chain recombines TRBV7-3 with TRBJ2-7; possibly TRBD2 for D (5 bases). Germline CDR1 and CDR2: SGHTA and FQGTGA. The ends were cut back, 6 bases at V and 9 bases at J, with 12 bases in the middle. CDR3 length equals 11 residues. The CDR3: CASSSSGWQYF. In DNA form, the CDR3 reads TGTGCCAGCAGTTCGTCGGGGTGGCAGTACTTC.

This chain links TRBV4-2 with TRBJ1-5, with TRBD1 as a possible D gene (5 bases). In germline, CDR1 is LGHNA, CDR2 YNFKEQ. Trimming stripped 1 base from V and 1 base from J, with 8 bases between. There are 15 residues in the CDR3. The chain's CDR3 is CASSQGTTSNQPQHF. The CDR3 nucleotides read TGTGCCAGCAGCCAAGGGACAACCAGCAATCAGCCCCAGCATTTT.